The next 21 T cell receptor beta chains were all read from a single sample in a study of blood T cell repertoires in COVID-19 (dated by TCRdb to about 2020). The library was produced with the immunoSEQ multiplex PCR assay. TCRdb holds this immuneACCESS table with in-frame rearrangements only. Some clones are missing; in checked studies, unresolved V genes explain under half, and the rest has no known cause. The sample table shows some 300,000 clones, and about nine tenths are seen once. The ten largest make up under 3.5% of the sample. Sequenced material: PBMCs or T cells enriched from blood (not recorded which). These receptors were collected from a woman aged 45-65 years who had been exposed to COVID-19.

The CDR3 nucleotides read TGTGCCAGCAGCGTAGAGGCGGGACAGGGGTTTGAAAAACTGTTTTTT. This encodes CASSVEAGQGFEKLFF. The chain links TRBV4-2 to TRBJ1-4, with TRBD1 matching 10 bases. The CDR3 is made up of 16 amino acids. V was pared by 5 bases and J by 7 bases, with 10 bases of the junction left unmatched. Germline lookup yields CDR1 LGHNA and CDR2 YNFKEQ.

This sequence joins TRBV7-2 and TRBJ1-1, with TRBD1 as a possible D gene (6 bases). The CDR3 extends over 17 amino acids. The ends were cut back, 5 bases at V and 0 bases at J, with 19 bases in the middle. The V gene's germline CDR1 is SGHTA and CDR2 FQGNSA. This CDR3 is CASSPRTASNMNTEAFF. CDR3 sequence (DNA): TGTGCCAGCAGCCCGAGGACAGCTTCGAACATGAACACTGAAGCTTTCTTT.

The chain is built from TRBV7-9 and TRBJ2-5, with D perhaps matching TRBD2 (6 bases). Germline-derived CDR1 and CDR2 are SEHNR and FQNEAQ (reference sequence). The CDR3 is 13 amino acids. Trimming removed 7 bases from V and 3 bases from J, with 12 bases in between. CDR3 bases: TGTGCCAGCACCCACCCGGGGGAAGAGACCCAGTACTTC. Translation: CASTHPGEETQYF. Complete variable domain (other parts from reference TRBV7-9 and TRBJ2-5): DTGVSQNPRHKITKRGQNVTFRCDPISEHNRLYWYRQTLGQGPEFLTYFQNEAQLEKSRLLSDRFSAERPKGSFSTLEIQRTEQGDSAMYLCASTHPGEETQYFGPGTRLLVL.

The genes are TRBV24-1 and TRBJ2-3; a weak D match, TRBD2 (5 bases). In germline, CDR1 is KGHDR, CDR2 SFDVKD. This CDR3 has 15 residues. With 0 bases removed from V and 8 bases from J, the gap between germline ends came to 14 bases. The CDR3 DNA sequence: TGTGCCACCAGTGATTTGTCCGCGGGTGTAGCTACGCAGTATTTT. Translation: CATSDLSAGVATQYF.

The V and J genes are TRBV11-1 and TRBJ2-5; 8 positions match TRBD1. After removal of 7 bases from V and 7 bases from J, the junction contained 11 bases not matched to a gene. The CDR3 loop spans 14 amino acids. CDR1 is SGHAT and CDR2 is FQDESV in the germline V gene (reference sequence). CDR3 loop: CASTPDRVWGTQYF. The CDR3 DNA follows: TGTGCCAGCACCCCGGACAGGGTGTGGGGGACCCAGTACTTC.

The genes are TRBV6-5 and TRBJ2-5; D is possibly TRBD1 (5 bases). V was shortened by 5 bases and J by 5 bases, with 12 bases between the two germline ends. Germline CDR1 MNHEY, CDR2 SVGAGI. The CDR3 runs 13 residues. CDR3 sequence reads: CASSRQGWETQYF. DNA of the CDR3: TGTGCCAGCAGTAGGCAGGGTTGGGAGACCCAGTACTTC.

CDR3 sequence: CASSSNAGQAHQPQHF. The CDR3 DNA reads TGTGCCAGCAGTTCCAACGCCGGACAGGCCCATCAGCCCCAGCATTTT. This chain uses TRBV6-5 with TRBJ1-5; TRBD1 aligns across 7 bases. CDR3 length equals 16 residues. Germline CDR1 reads MNHEY; CDR2 reads SVGAGI. V trimming: 4 bases; J trimming: 5 bases; junction bases outside the gene matches: 11.

This chain links TRBV7-9 with TRBJ2-1; 15 nucleotides line up with TRBD2. Looked up from germline, CDR1 is SEHNR and CDR2 is FQNEAQ (reference sequence). V dropped 4 bases and J dropped 4; count of bases not matched to a gene: 5. The CDR3 is made up of 17 amino acids. The CDR3 region has the DNA TGTGCCAGCAGCTCAGGACTAGCGGGGGGGATTTACAATGAGCAGTTCTTC. Its protein product is CASSSGLAGGIYNEQFF.

The chain combines TRBV7-8 with TRBJ1-1; D might be TRBD1 (6 bases). The CDR3 is 16 residues long. V dropped 5 bases and J dropped 1 base, with 17 bases sitting between them. CDR1 and CDR2 (germline): SGHVS, FQNEAQ. The CDR3: CASSRRPGTRNTEAFF. CDR3 nucleotide sequence: TGTGCCAGCAGCCGAAGGCCCGGGACAAGGAACACTGAAGCTTTCTTT.

The chain carries TRBV20-1 and TRBJ2-7, with D perhaps matching TRBD1 (5 bases). The CDR3 extends over 12 amino acids. The V and J ends lost 3 bases and 1 base respectively, with 7 bases between them. The germline CDR1 and CDR2 sequences are DFQATT and SNEGSKA (reference sequence). The CDR3 DNA is TGCAGTGCTAGTGACAGTTCCTACGAGCAGTACTTC. Translating gives CSASDSSYEQYF.

The chain links TRBV12-3 or TRBV12-4 to TRBJ2-1; maybe TRBD2 (5 bases). The CDR3 covers 12 residues. Deletions cut 3 bases from V and 6 bases from J, with 6 bases between. The CDR3 nucleotides are TGTGCCAGCAGTTTTGGAGGCAATGAGCAGTTCTTC. It codes for CASSFGGNEQFF.

The V call is TRBV2, the J call TRBJ2-5; the D gene is possibly TRBD1 (5 bases). CDR1 and CDR2 from the germline V gene are SNHLY and FYNNEI. The CDR3 loop spans 12 amino acids. V lost 6 bases to trimming and J lost 12 bases, with 17 bases between them. The CDR3 region is CASSSGPTGEYF. The CDR3 DNA sequence: TGTGCCAGCAGCTCAGGGCCCACAGGAGAGTACTTC.

J is TRBJ2-7 and V is TRBV10-3, with 10 bases identical to TRBD1. CDR3 length: 17 amino acids. V lost 6 bases to trimming and J lost 7 bases; unmatched junction nucleotides: 18. CDR1 is ENHRY and CDR2 is SYGVKD in the germline V gene. The CDR3 here is CAIRDRAGDRGRGEQYF. The CDR3 DNA is TGTGCCATCAGGGACCGTGCGGGGGACAGGGGAAGGGGTGAGCAGTACTTC.

Only one count was recorded for this clone. The V gene is TRBV21-1, the J gene TRBJ1-2. TRBV21-1 is a documented pseudogene. The length of the CDR3 is 14 residues. The CDR3 coding sequence is TGTGCCAGCAGCAAAGAGGGGGGGTTGTATGGCTACACCTTC. This gives the protein CASSKEGGLYGYTF.

This clone was counted a single time. The rearrangement joins TRBV5-6 to TRBJ2-1, with TRBD2 matching 12 bases. The CDR3 is made up of 19 amino acids. Trimming at V came to 3 bases and at J to 2 bases, leaving 12 bases not matched to a gene. CDR1 and CDR2 from the germline V gene are SGHDT and YYEEEE. This chain's CDR3 is CASSWIGTSGGSTYNEQFF. DNA for the CDR3: TGTGCCAGCAGCTGGATTGGCACTAGCGGGGGGAGCACCTACAATGAGCAGTTCTTC.

A single count supports this clone. The chain recombines TRBV30 with TRBJ1-6; maybe TRBD1 (6 bases). CDR1 and CDR2 from the germline V gene are GTSNPN and SVGIG (reference sequence). CDR3 length: 17 amino acids. V lost 4 bases and J 8 bases, leaving 24 bases between the germline ends. The CDR3 loop reads CAWKGGLVSLEDSPLHF. The CDR3 DNA follows: TGTGCCTGGAAGGGGGGGCTGGTCTCTTTAGAAGATTCACCCCTCCACTTT.

This clone was seen only once. This chain connects TRBV6-1 to TRBJ2-3; the D gene is possibly TRBD1 (5 bases). V lost 2 bases, J lost 2 bases, and 8 bases lay in between. Per germline, CDR1 MNHNS and CDR2 SASEGT. This CDR3 contains 14 residues. The CDR3 sequence is CASSERGFTDTQYF. CDR3 coding DNA: TGTGCCAGCAGTGAAAGGGGTTTCACAGATACGCAGTATTTT.

V and J are TRBV18 and TRBJ2-1; 14 nucleotides align to TRBD2. The V gene end was trimmed by 5 bases and the J gene end by 9 bases; junction bases not matched to a gene: 3. Germline V gene sequence: CDR1 KGHSH, CDR2 LQKENI. The CDR3 is made up of 14 amino acids. This CDR3 reads CASSSTSGGGEQFF. As DNA, the CDR3 is TGTGCCAGCTCATCGACTAGCGGGGGGGGTGAGCAGTTCTTC.

The sample holds one count of this clone. V is TRBV19 and J is TRBJ2-2; TRBD2 matches at 11 bases. V shed 3 bases, J shed 7 bases, and the junction held 10 bases outside the gene matches. From germline, CDR1 is LNHDA and CDR2 SQIVND (reference sequence). The CDR3 has 17 residues. This CDR3 is CASSITSGGHRGGELFF. CDR3 nucleotides: TGTGCCAGTAGTATCACTAGCGGGGGCCATAGGGGCGGGGAGCTGTTTTTT.

V is TRBV15 and J is TRBJ1-4; D possibly corresponds to TRBD1 (6 bases). V was clipped by 3 bases and J by 6 bases, with 17 bases between them. Germline CDR1 and CDR2: LNHNV and YYDKDF (reference sequence). The CDR3 loop spans 16 amino acids. CDR3 nucleotides: TGTGCCACCAGCAGTGATGCCAGGGGCGGATATGAAAAACTGTTTTTT. Its protein product is CATSSDARGGYEKLFF.

This sequence joins TRBV18 and TRBJ2-2, with D maybe TRBD2 (6 bases). Trimming took off 3 bases at V and 0 bases at J, with 23 bases between the two ends. Germline loops: CDR1 KGHSH, CDR2 LQKENI. CDR3 size: 20 residues. The CDR3 DNA sequence: TGTGCCAGCTCACCTCCGCTGCGGGGAAAGTTCCGATCGAACACCGGGGAGCTGTTTTTT. It encodes CASSPPLRGKFRSNTGELFF.